Sequencing of this T cell receptor (beta chain) was carried out in a study of T cells in Graves' hyperthyroidism and ophthalmopathy. Ophthalmopathy patients all had a Clinical Activity Score of at least 3, a NOSPECS grade of at least 4 and disease under 3 months old. The study left out patients who had uncontrolled infection, other autoimmune disease, pregnancy or lactation. With 1 base removed from V and 5 bases from J, the gap between germline ends came to 6 bases. CDR3 length equals 14 residues. CDR1 SGHDN and CDR2 FVKESK come from the germline V gene. This clonotype was picked up many times. TCR beta CDR3 region amplification was performed from RNA transcripts. First-round RT-PCR of the TCR CDR3 relied on the HTBI primer set. TCRdb called the multiplex PCR reads again in MiXCR, with one record for every CDR3 protein. The sample yields 400,000 to 600,000 distinct CDR3 sequences, about 16% seen once.

The material sequenced was blood. The rearrangement uses TRBV14 and TRBJ1-6; maybe TRBD1 (6 bases). The receptor was isolated from a woman aged 30 to 39 with Graves' ophthalmopathy. The CDR3 region is CASSQGTDNSPLHF. The CDR3 nucleotides read TGTGCCAGCAGCCAAGGGACAGATAATTCACCCCTCCACTTT.